What follows describes a single T cell receptor beta chain. No antigen is known for it. The entry originates in a study of T-cell memory formation after mild COVID-19. Regarding the study as a whole: Largely, contracting CD4+ clones fell within CM and EM, and contracting CD8+ clones within EMRA. Whether day 37 second-wave clones are SARS-CoV-2-specific was not confirmed.

TCRdb reanalysed the 5' RACE reads using MiXCR and keeps one entry per CDR3 protein. The table shows hundreds of thousands of distinct CDR3 sequences, with approximately 13% occurring only once. This TCR was recovered from a man aged 18 to 30 who had mild COVID-19 (a few samples of this study predate the infection). Cell type and time point are not known. The sample comprised PBMCs or a T cell subset sorted from them (not recorded which).

The CDR3 DNA reads as TGTGCCAGCAGCTTAGCAACAGGGGGCATTGGAGAGCAGTACTTC. Amino acids: CASSLATGGIGEQYF. V is TRBV7-2 and J is TRBJ2-7; 9 bases map to TRBD1. Germline trimming cut 0 bases from V and 7 bases from J; bases unmatched to any gene: 7. This CDR3 spans 15 amino acids. In germline, CDR1 is SGHTA, CDR2 FQGNSA. Looking up the rest from reference TRBV7-2 and TRBJ2-7 gives the full variable domain: GAGVSQSPSNKVTEKGKDVELRCDPISGHTALYWYRQSLGQGLEFLIYFQGNSAPDKSGLPSDRFSAERTGGSVSTLTIQRTQQEDSAVYLCASSLATGGIGEQYFGPGTRLTVT.